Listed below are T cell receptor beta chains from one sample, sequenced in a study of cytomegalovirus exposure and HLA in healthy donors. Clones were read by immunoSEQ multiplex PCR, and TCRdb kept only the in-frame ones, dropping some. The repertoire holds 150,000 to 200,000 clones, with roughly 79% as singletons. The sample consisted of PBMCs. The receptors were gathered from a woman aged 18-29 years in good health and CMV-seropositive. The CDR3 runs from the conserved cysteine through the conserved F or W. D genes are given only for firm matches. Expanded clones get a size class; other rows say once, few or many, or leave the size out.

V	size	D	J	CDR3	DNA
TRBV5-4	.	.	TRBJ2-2	CASSLGRGRTGELFF	TGTGCCAGCAGCTTGGGTCGGGGGAGAACCGGGGAGCTGTTTTTT
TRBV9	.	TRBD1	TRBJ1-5	CASSVRGSGTDNQPQHF	TGTGCCAGCAGCGTCCGAGGTTCGGGGACAGATAATCAGCCCCAGCATTTT
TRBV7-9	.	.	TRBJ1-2	CASSRGQNIKGYTF	TGTGCCAGCAGCCGCGGACAAAACATAAAGGGCTACACCTTC
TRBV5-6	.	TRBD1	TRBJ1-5	CASTRTGSNQPQHF	TGTGCCAGCACCAGGACAGGCAGCAATCAGCCCCAGCATTTT
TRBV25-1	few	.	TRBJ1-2	CASSEPQSPRYTF	TGTGCCAGCAGTGAACCCCAGTCGCCCCGCTACACCTTC
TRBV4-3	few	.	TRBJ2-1	CASSQDSGYNEQFF	TGCGCCAGCAGCCAAGATTCGGGTTACAATGAGCAGTTCTTC
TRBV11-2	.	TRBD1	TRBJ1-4	CASSLRTGGSEKLFF	TGTGCCAGCAGCTTACGGACAGGGGGGTCTGAAAAACTGTTTTTT
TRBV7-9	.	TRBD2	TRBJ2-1	CASSSSRLAGYNEQFF	TGTGCCAGCAGCTCCTCTCGACTAGCGGGGTACAATGAGCAGTTCTTC
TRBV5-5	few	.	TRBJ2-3	CASSLGASPGTDTQYF	TGTGCCAGCAGCTTGGGGGCCTCGCCCGGCACAGATACGCAGTATTTT
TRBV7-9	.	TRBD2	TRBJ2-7	CASSQTLAGGPYEQYF	TGTGCCAGCAGCCAAACACTAGCGGGGGGGCCCTACGAGCAGTACTTC
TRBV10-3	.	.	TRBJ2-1	CGERRYNEQFF	TGTGGGGAGCGCCGATACAATGAGCAGTTCTTC
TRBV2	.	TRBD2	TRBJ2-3	CAGLAGAIDTQYF	TGTGCCGGTCTAGCGGGGGCGATAGATACGCAGTATTTT
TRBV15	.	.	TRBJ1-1	CATAGNTEAFF	TGTGCCACCGCAGGGAACACTGAAGCTTTCTTT
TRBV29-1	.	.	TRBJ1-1	CSVNGGVDMNTEAFF	TGCAGCGTCAACGGCGGTGTGGACATGAACACTGAAGCTTTCTTT
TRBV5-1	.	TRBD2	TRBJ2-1	CASSLARTGGGPYNEQFF	TGCGCCAGCAGCTTGGCCCGAACGGGGGGGGGCCCCTACAATGAGCAGTTCTTC
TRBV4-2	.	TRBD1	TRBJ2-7	CASSQDMGDRSSMNEQYF	TGTGCCAGCAGCCAAGATATGGGGGACAGGTCATCGATGAACGAGCAGTACTTC
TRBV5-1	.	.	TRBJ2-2	CASSLNLGANTGELFF	TGCGCCAGCAGCTTGAACTTAGGGGCGAACACCGGGGAGCTGTTTTTT
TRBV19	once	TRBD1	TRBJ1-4	CASSLRTGLEKLFF	TGTGCCAGTAGCTTACGGACAGGGCTGGAAAAACTGTTTTTT
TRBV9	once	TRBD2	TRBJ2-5	CASSVGPGLAGVQETQYF	TGTGCCAGCAGCGTCGGCCCAGGACTAGCGGGGGTCCAAGAGACCCAGTACTTC
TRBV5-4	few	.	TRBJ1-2	CASSLGTATNYGYTF	TGTGCCAGCAGCTTGGGGACAGCTACTAACTATGGCTACACCTTC
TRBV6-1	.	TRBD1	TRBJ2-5	CASSRRTGVWETQYF	TGTGCCAGCAGTAGAAGGACAGGAGTATGGGAGACCCAGTACTTC
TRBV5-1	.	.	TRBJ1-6	CASSLAVSGGNNSPLHF	TGCGCCAGCAGCTTGGCCGTCAGCGGGGGGAATAATTCACCCCTCCACTTT
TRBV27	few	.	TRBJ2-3	CASSPGQLTDTQYF	TGTGCCAGCAGTCCTGGACAGCTCACAGATACGCAGTATTTT
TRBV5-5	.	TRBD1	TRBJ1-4	CASSTRPGQGNEKLFF	TGTGCCAGCAGCACACGCCCGGGACAGGGAAATGAAAAACTGTTTTTT
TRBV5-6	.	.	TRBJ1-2	CASSSDSGYTF	TGTGCCAGCAGCTCCGACAGTGGCTACACCTTC
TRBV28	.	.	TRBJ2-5	CASAKGGWETQYF	TGTGCCAGCGCCAAAGGAGGGTGGGAGACCCAGTACTTC
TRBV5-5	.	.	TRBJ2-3	CASSFRVFTDTQYF	TGTGCCAGCAGCTTCAGGGTTTTCACAGATACGCAGTATTTT
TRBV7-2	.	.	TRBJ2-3	CASSPAGQFRAGPTDTQYF	TGTGCCAGCAGCCCCGCGGGACAGTTCCGGGCGGGCCCCACAGATACGCAGTATTTT
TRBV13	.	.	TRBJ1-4	CASSLAGPGFNEKLFF	TGTGCCAGCAGCTTGGCCGGACCGGGATTTAATGAAAAACTGTTTTTT
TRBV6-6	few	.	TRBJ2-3	CASSGTLESTDTQYF	TGTGCCAGCAGTGGAACACTAGAAAGCACAGATACGCAGTATTTT
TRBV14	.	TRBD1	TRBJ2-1	CASSQPGQGVFNEQFF	TGTGCCAGCAGCCAACCGGGACAGGGGGTTTTCAACGAGCAGTTCTTC